This entry lists 28 T cell receptor beta chains sequenced from one sample in a study of a mutant IDH1 vaccine in newly diagnosed glioma. Using immunoSEQ multiplex PCR, the repertoire was profiled, and TCRdb retains in-frame clones only, with some absent. Found here are about 66,000 clones, 70% to 90% of them singletons; the top ten hold 2.9%. Time point meaning: baseline, week 1 (first vaccination visit). Noted treatment: pre-vaccination baseline after standard-of-care therapy. Sequencing used PBMCs, obtained from a glioma patient treated with radiotherapy, temozolomide or both. Source of these receptors: a man aged 30-40 years with glioma.

The J gene is TRBJ2-7, the V gene TRBV15; a possible D gene is TRBD1 (6 bases). The CDR3 sequence is 16 residues long. Germline assignment: CDR1 LNHNV and CDR2 YYDKDF (reference sequence). The V end was cut by 3 bases, the J end by 3 bases, with 18 bases between. The CDR3 DNA reads TGTGCCACCAGCAGGCCCCGACAGGACCTTTTCTACGAGCAGTACTTC. As protein: CATSRPRQDLFYEQYF.

The rearrangement links TRBV6-5 to TRBJ1-1; no reliable D call. Deletions cut 1 base from V and 6 bases from J, with 18 bases between. The CDR3 has 16 amino acids. In germline, CDR1 is MNHEY, CDR2 SVGAGI. DNA for the CDR3: TGTGCCAGCAGTTACTTGGCCCGATCAGCGTTCCCTGAAGCTTTCTTT. Translation gives CASSYLARSAFPEAFF.

The chain carries TRBV20-1 and TRBJ1-2; D remains ambiguous. The CDR3 loop spans 11 amino acids. V was clipped by 1 base and J by 4 bases, with 4 bases between them. CDR1 DFQATT and CDR2 SNEGSKA come from the germline V gene (reference sequence). The CDR3: CSARVGYGYTF. CDR3 in DNA: TGCAGTGCTAGAGTCGGCTATGGCTACACCTTC.

The chain combines TRBV5-1 with TRBJ1-2, with TRBD1 matching 7 bases. The CDR3 spans 15 residues. The junction had 3 bases not matched to a gene; V was cut back by 1 base and J by 0 bases. Germline-derived CDR1 and CDR2 are SGHRS and YFSETQ. CDR3 sequence: CASSLNQGANYGYTF. The CDR3, as DNA: TGCGCCAGCAGCTTGAACCAGGGGGCTAACTATGGCTACACCTTC.

The genes are TRBV7-9 and TRBJ2-5; 15 bases map to TRBD2. The V gene's germline CDR1 is SEHNR and CDR2 FQNEAQ (reference sequence). The CDR3 runs to 17 residues. With V trimmed by 4 bases and J by 4 bases, 7 bases remained unmatched. The CDR3 DNA is TGTGCCAGCAGCTCCGGACTAGCGGGGGGGCCATCAGAGACCCAGTACTTC. It translates to CASSSGLAGGPSETQYF.

This clone was recorded once. The gene calls are TRBV7-8 and TRBJ1-5, with no clear D. CDR3 length: 14 residues. Germline CDR1 and CDR2: SGHVS and FQNEAQ. Trimming removed 2 bases from V and 4 bases from J, with 9 bases in between. The CDR3 DNA follows: TGTGCCAGCAGCTTAAGTGGAAGAAATCAGCCCCAGCATTTT. It yields the protein CASSLSGRNQPQHF.

The gene calls are TRBV15 and TRBJ1-1; D gene ambiguous. CDR1 and CDR2 (germline): LNHNV, YYDKDF (reference sequence). V lost 4 bases, J lost 1 base, and 13 bases lay in between. The CDR3 totals 15 residues. The CDR3 region has the DNA TGTGCCACCAGCACTCAGAGGGTCTCGAACACTGAAGCTTTCTTT. Translation: CATSTQRVSNTEAFF.

This clone turned up a few times. This chain uses TRBV7-8 with TRBJ1-1; D is unclear. Per the germline V gene, CDR1 is SGHVS and CDR2 is FQNEAQ. V was shortened by 5 bases and J by 1 base, with 14 bases between the two germline ends. CDR3 length equals 15 residues. CDR3 region: CASSPVWTANTEAFF. The CDR3 region has the DNA TGTGCCAGCAGCCCCGTTTGGACGGCGAACACTGAAGCTTTCTTT.

The chain carries TRBV27 and TRBJ2-3; 9 nucleotides agree with TRBD2. This CDR3 is built from 14 residues. Germline CDR1 and CDR2: MNHEY and SMNVEV (reference sequence). The J segment lost 0 bases and the V segment lost 11 bases, leaving 6 bases of the junction unmatched. CDR3 sequence reads: CASRLAASTDTQYF. CDR3 DNA sequence: TGTGCCTCCAGACTAGCGGCTAGCACAGATACGCAGTATTTT.

The chain combines TRBV19 with TRBJ2-7; 8 nucleotides line up with TRBD1. V shed 6 bases, J shed 5 bases, and the junction held 15 bases outside the gene matches. This CDR3 contains 16 residues. Germline V gives CDR1 LNHDA, CDR2 SQIVND (reference sequence). The CDR3 loop is CASRREWATGDDEQYF. CDR3 coding DNA: TGTGCCAGTAGAAGAGAGTGGGCGACAGGGGATGACGAGCAGTACTTC.

The V call is TRBV11-3, the J call TRBJ1-1, with D unclear. The germline gives CDR1 SGHNT, CDR2 YENEEA. The CDR3 covers 12 residues. The V end was cut by 5 bases, the J end by 9 bases, with 13 bases between. CDR3 amino acids: CASSAWEGQAFF. CDR3 coding DNA: TGTGCCAGCAGCGCCTGGGAAGGTCAAGCTTTCTTT.

Comments on this clone: The junction departs from the called germline gene at one end, perhaps through a read error. J is TRBJ1-3 and V is TRBV4-1, with unresolved D. Germline CDR1 MGHRA, CDR2 YSYEKL. The CDR3 runs 18 residues. CDR3 in DNA: TGCGCCAGCAGCCCACTCGTAGGAAGAGCAAGCTCTGGAGACACCATATATTTT. Amino acid sequence: CASSPLVGRASSGDTIYF.

This chain links TRBV6-1 with TRBJ2-3, with D maybe TRBD1 (6 bases). V lost 7 bases to trimming and J lost 6 bases, with 14 bases between them. The CDR3 totals 13 residues. CDR1 and CDR2 (germline): MNHNS, SASEGT. DNA of the CDR3: TGTGCCAGCAATGCAGGGGAGTGGGATACGCAGTATTTT. Its protein is CASNAGEWDTQYF.

The gene calls are TRBV7-9 and TRBJ2-5; a possible D gene is TRBD1 (6 bases). Germline V CDR1 and CDR2: SEHNR, FQNEAQ (reference sequence). V was pared by 1 base and J by 3 bases, with 12 bases between. The CDR3 is 15 amino acids. CDR3 bases: TGTGCCAGCAGCTTAGGCGGACAGATAAAAGAGACCCAGTACTTC. Encoded protein: CASSLGGQIKETQYF.

V and J are TRBV6-1 and TRBJ2-7; D not resolved. The V gene's germline CDR1 is MNHNS and CDR2 SASEGT. V was pared by 0 bases and J by 3 bases, with 12 bases between. This CDR3 is built from 15 residues. The CDR3: CASSEASVRLYEQYF. As DNA, the CDR3 is TGTGCCAGCAGTGAAGCGTCAGTGAGACTCTACGAGCAGTACTTC.

The chain has TRBV2 and TRBJ1-1; D unclear. Trimming stripped 7 bases from V and 1 base from J, with 7 bases between. Germline-derived CDR1 and CDR2 are SNHLY and FYNNEI. This CDR3 has 12 residues. Here the CDR3 reads CASKPGNTEAFF. For the CDR3, the DNA is TGTGCCAGCAAGCCAGGGAACACTGAAGCTTTCTTT.

The chain is built from TRBV10-1 and TRBJ1-1; D ambiguous. CDR1 WNHNN and CDR2 SYGVQD come from the germline V gene (reference sequence). CDR3 length: 14 residues. V lost 6 bases and J lost 5, with 16 bases in between. CDR3 DNA: TGCGCCAGCAGCAACATGGGCTTCGGGACTGAAGCTTTCTTT. It encodes CASSNMGFGTEAFF.

CDR3 sequence (DNA): TGTGCCAGTAGTATCCGAGGGAGGGACGAGCAGTACTTC. Translating gives CASSIRGRDEQYF. The V call is TRBV19, the J call TRBJ2-7; 7 bases agree with TRBD2. The germline CDR1 and CDR2 sequences are LNHDA and SQIVND (reference sequence). Unmatched junction bases numbered 4, after V lost 3 bases and J lost 5 bases. This CDR3 comprises 13 residues.

The chain employs TRBV29-1 and TRBJ2-1; D is uncertain. Looked up from germline, CDR1 is SQVTM and CDR2 is ANQGSEA. This CDR3 has 14 amino acids. V gave up 5 bases and J gave up 4 bases, with 15 bases separating them. The CDR3 is CSVLIRLGYNEQFF. CDR3 in DNA: TGCAGCGTTCTAATTCGACTGGGTTACAATGAGCAGTTCTTC.

This rearrangement joins TRBV6-1 to TRBJ1-1; D is uncertain. V was cut by 5 bases and J by 4 bases, with 11 bases left in between. Germline CDR1 reads MNHNS; CDR2 reads SASEGT. The CDR3 sequence is 13 residues long. The chain's CDR3 is CASSHTIGTEAFF. CDR3 bases: TGTGCCAGCAGTCATACGATCGGCACTGAAGCTTTCTTT.

This clone ranks as medium-sized. The chain uses TRBV9 and TRBJ1-2; no clear D gene. The CDR3 length is 15 residues. Germline assignment: CDR1 SGDLS and CDR2 YYNGEE. V shed 4 bases and J shed 7 bases, with 20 bases lying between them. DNA of the CDR3: TGTGCCAGCAGCCCGGATGGTAATACTTTAGGTGGCTACACCTTC. This encodes CASSPDGNTLGGYTF.

The genes are TRBV11-2 and TRBJ2-3; D is uncertain. The CDR3 contains 13 residues. Germline values: CDR1 SGHAT, CDR2 FQNNGV. The V and J ends lost 1 base and 0 bases respectively, with 2 bases between them. This chain's CDR3 is CASSLASTDTQYF. The CDR3 DNA follows: TGTGCCAGCAGCTTAGCTAGCACAGATACGCAGTATTTT.

The chain carries TRBV21-1 and TRBJ2-5; whether TRBD1, the table's D call, matches the DNA was not checked. TRBV21-1 is a pseudogene locus. The CDR3 is 17 amino acids. Here the CDR3 reads CASSKVGDKRRQETQYF. The CDR3 bases are TGTGCCAGCAGCAAAGTGGGGGACAAAAGGCGACAAGAGACCCAGTACTTC.

This chain connects TRBV10-2 to TRBJ2-7; 7 bases line up with TRBD1. With 0 bases clipped from V and 6 bases from J, the junction kept 11 bases outside the gene matches. Germline V gene lookup returns CDR1 WSHSY and CDR2 SAAADI. The CDR3 totals 16 residues. The CDR3 here is CASSESKGGASGEQYF. CDR3 nucleotides: TGCGCCAGCAGTGAGTCGAAAGGGGGCGCTTCAGGCGAGCAGTACTTC.

This chain connects TRBV27 to TRBJ1-5, with 7 nucleotides matching TRBD1. V trimming: 6 bases; J trimming: 4 bases; junction bases outside the gene matches: 6. There are 14 residues in the CDR3. The germline CDR1 and CDR2 sequences are MNHEY and SMNVEV (reference sequence). CDR3 sequence reads: CASSLQGRNQPQHF. CDR3 coding DNA: TGTGCCAGCAGCTTACAGGGGCGGAATCAGCCCCAGCATTTT.

The CDR3 nucleotides read TGTGCCAGCAGCGGAGGGAATTCCCAGCCCCAGCATTTT. Amino acids: CASSGGNSQPQHF. J is TRBJ1-5 and V is TRBV7-8, with D hard to call. This CDR3 region has 13 residues. V lost 5 bases, J lost 7 bases, and 12 bases lay in between. The germline gives CDR1 SGHVS, CDR2 FQNEAQ.

This rearrangement joins TRBV2 to TRBJ2-5; D perhaps matches TRBD1 (5 bases). V was shortened by 10 bases and J by 1 base, with 16 bases between the two germline ends. Germline CDR1 and CDR2: SNHLY and FYNNEI. This CDR3 is 14 amino acids long. DNA for the CDR3: TGTGCCATCAGACCTACTGGGGCCCAAGAGACCCAGTACTTC. Its protein is CAIRPTGAQETQYF.

The gene calls are TRBV27 and TRBJ2-7, with a tentative D call TRBD2 (5 bases). Germline lookup yields CDR1 MNHEY and CDR2 SMNVEV (reference sequence). With 4 bases removed from V and 3 bases from J, the gap between germline ends came to 16 bases. CDR3 length: 15 amino acids. Written as DNA, the CDR3 is TGTGCCAGCAGTTACGGGGAGCGGCCCGGCTACGAGCAGTACTTC. Its translation: CASSYGERPGYEQYF.